These 25 T cell receptor beta chains came from one sample sequenced in a study of neurological immune-mediated disorders. TCRdb reprocessed the 5' RACE reads via MiXCR and lists one record per CDR3 protein. Among fewer than 85,000 distinct CDR3 sequences, under 5.5% were seen once, and the ten largest hold about 2.2%. The specimen was PBMCs. Receptor source: a woman in her 70s with multiple sclerosis.

This clonotype was seen many times. The J gene is TRBJ2-3, the V gene TRBV5-1, with D perhaps TRBD2 (6 bases). The CDR3 is 15 residues long. V lost 4 bases to trimming and J lost 4 bases, with 16 bases between them. CDR1 is SGHRS and CDR2 is YFSETQ in the germline V gene. Here the CDR3 DNA reads TGCGCCAGCAGCCTCCTTTCGGGAGTGGCAGATACGCAGTATTTT. It is translated as CASSLLSGVADTQYF.

This clonotype was observed at least ten times. V and J are TRBV7-2 and TRBJ2-7; D is ambiguous. CDR1 is SGHTA and CDR2 is FQGNSA in the germline V gene. The CDR3 is 14 residues long. Trimming took 5 bases from V and 7 from J, leaving 18 bases between them. Here the CDR3 reads CASSPDPPPREQYF. DNA for the CDR3: TGTGCCAGCAGCCCGGACCCTCCCCCCCGGGAGCAGTACTTC.

This clonotype has a count of ten or more. This chain links TRBV30 with TRBJ1-4; D possibly corresponds to TRBD1 (5 bases). The germline CDR1 and CDR2 sequences are GTSNPN and SVGIG (reference sequence). Trimming pared 2 bases from V and 0 bases from J, leaving 10 bases between. The CDR3 length is 15 residues. The CDR3 sequence is CAWSPDRATNEKLFF. DNA of the CDR3: TGTGCCTGGAGTCCCGACAGAGCAACTAATGAAAAACTGTTTTTT.

This clonotype has ten or more counts. The chain links TRBV7-6 to TRBJ1-4; TRBD1 agrees at 8 bases. CDR3 size: 19 residues. Germline assignment: CDR1 SGHVS and CDR2 FNYEAQ. Unmatched junction bases numbered 21, after V lost 5 bases and J lost 7 bases. CDR3 coding DNA: TGTGCCAGCAGCCCTAAAACCGGGACAGGTATTGGGGCTGGTGAAAAACTGTTTTTT. Its protein product is CASSPKTGTGIGAGEKLFF.

This clonotype was detected ten times or more. The rearrangement links TRBV12-3 or TRBV12-4 to TRBJ2-7; tentatively, D is TRBD1 (6 bases). The CDR3 is 14 amino acids. Deletions cut 4 bases from V and 0 bases from J, with 10 bases between. CDR3 nucleotides: TGTGCCAGCAGTTCACAGGGATCCTCCTACGAGCAGTACTTC. Amino acid sequence: CASSSQGSSYEQYF.

This clonotype showed up many times. The chain links TRBV4-1 to TRBJ2-7; weak D call: TRBD2 (6 bases). The germline V and J ends were trimmed by 4 bases and 1 base, with 14 bases remaining between them. The CDR3 sequence is 15 residues long. Germline V gives CDR1 MGHRA, CDR2 YSYEKL. The CDR3 nucleotides read TGCGCCAGCAGCCTTGCGGGACTCACTTCCTACGAGCAGTACTTC. Protein sequence: CASSLAGLTSYEQYF.

Many counts were recorded for this clonotype. The chain couples TRBV27 to TRBJ1-4, with D possibly matching TRBD1 (6 bases). This CDR3 spans 12 amino acids. The germline CDR1 and CDR2 sequences are MNHEY and SMNVEV (reference sequence). Trimming removed 7 bases at V and 8 bases at J, with 11 bases between. The CDR3 here is CASKEQGEKLFF. CDR3 DNA: TGTGCCAGCAAGGAACAGGGCGAAAAACTGTTTTTT. The complete variable domain, with remaining parts taken from reference TRBV27 and TRBJ1-4, reads EAQVTQNPRYLITVTGKKLTVTCSQNMNHEYMSWYRQDPGLGLRQIYYSMNVEVTDKGDVPEGYKVSRKEKRNFPLILESPSPNQTSLYFCASKEQGEKLFFGSGTQLSVL.

This clonotype was detected a few times. The chain recombines TRBV7-6 with TRBJ2-7, with D tentatively TRBD2 (5 bases). In germline, CDR1 is SGHVS, CDR2 FNYEAQ. V lost 8 bases and J lost 3, with 14 bases in between. The CDR3 has 13 amino acids. For the CDR3, the DNA is TGTGCCAGCTCCCCCCCGGGGATCTACGAGCAGTACTTC. Translating it yields CASSPPGIYEQYF.

The V call is TRBV7-2, the J call TRBJ1-4; a weak D match, TRBD1 (5 bases). Looked up from germline, CDR1 is SGHTA and CDR2 is FQGNSA. This CDR3 is built from 15 residues. V was clipped by 1 base and J by 8 bases, with 14 bases between them. CDR3 DNA sequence: TGTGCCAGCAGCTTAGATGGGCAGGGTAACGAAAAACTGTTTTTT. This codes for CASSLDGQGNEKLFF. The full variable domain, its missing parts supplied by reference TRBV7-2 and TRBJ1-4, is GAGVSQSPSNKVTEKGKDVELRCDPISGHTALYWYRQSLGQGLEFLIYFQGNSAPDKSGLPSDRFSAERTGGSVSTLTIQRTQQEDSAVYLCASSLDGQGNEKLFFGSGTQLSVL.

The table lists this clonotype with a few counts. The V and J genes are TRBV4-1 and TRBJ2-1; D is unresolved. CDR1 and CDR2 from the germline V gene are MGHRA and YSYEKL. The CDR3 totals 13 residues. V shed 2 bases and J shed 4 bases, with 6 bases lying between them. CDR3 nucleotides: TGCGCCAGCAGCCAACGGAGATACAATGAGCAGTTCTTC. Translating it yields CASSQRRYNEQFF.

This clonotype has ten or more counts. The CDR3, as DNA: TGTGCCAGCAGTTACGGACCTACCTACGAGCAGTACTTC. Its translation: CASSYGPTYEQYF. The J gene is TRBJ2-7, the V gene TRBV6-6; D is unclear. This CDR3 has 13 residues. Trimming shortened V by 2 bases and J by 2 bases, and 7 bases separated the two germline ends. Germline CDR1 MNHNY, CDR2 SVGAGI (reference sequence).

At least ten counts were recorded for this clonotype. The chain has TRBV7-9 and TRBJ2-1; TRBD2 agrees at 12 bases. Losses at the gene ends were 5 bases for V and 4 bases for J; bases not matched to a gene: 9. Germline V gives CDR1 SEHNR, CDR2 FQNEAQ (reference sequence). The CDR3 has 17 amino acids. In DNA, the CDR3 is TGTGCCAGCAGCCCCACTCTAGCGGGAGGGCCTTACAATGAGCAGTTCTTC. Its translation: CASSPTLAGGPYNEQFF.

In its sample, this clonotype was seen many times. V usage is TRBV7-2 and J usage is TRBJ2-1; 7 positions match TRBD1. CDR3 length: 17 amino acids. Germline V lookup: CDR1 SGHTA, CDR2 FQGNSA. Trimming removed 5 bases from V and 5 bases from J; junction bases left unmatched: 15. The CDR3 DNA sequence: TGTGCCAGCAGCCTTACCAAAGGGACAGTTTCTAACAATGAGCAGTTCTTC. This codes for CASSLTKGTVSNNEQFF.

This clonotype showed up many times. The V call is TRBV20-1, the J call TRBJ1-6; D is possibly TRBD1 (6 bases). The V end lost 1 base, the J end lost 7 bases, and 14 bases lay between the germline ends. This CDR3 has 15 amino acids. Looked up from germline, CDR1 is DFQATT and CDR2 is SNEGSKA (reference sequence). CDR3 bases: TGCAGTGCTAGAGGCGGGGGCGCAGGAAATTCACCCCTCCACTTT. Residues: CSARGGGAGNSPLHF.

This clonotype was observed at least ten times. The DNA of the CDR3 is TGTGCCAGCACTCAATCAGCGAAAGGCACCGGGGAGCTGTTTTTT. This encodes CASTQSAKGTGELFF. The V call is TRBV25-1, the J call TRBJ2-2; no firm D call. There are 15 residues in the CDR3. V gave up 7 bases and J gave up 4 bases, with 16 bases separating them. Germline V gene lookup returns CDR1 MGHDK and CDR2 SYGVNS.

This clonotype occurred a few times. The genes are TRBV7-9 and TRBJ1-2; D not resolved. This CDR3 contains 12 residues. V was clipped by 4 bases and J by 8 bases, with 11 bases between them. The V gene's germline CDR1 is SEHNR and CDR2 FQNEAQ (reference sequence). CDR3 sequence (DNA): TGTGCCAGCAGCTCGCCCATAGACGGCTACACCTTC. Translated: CASSSPIDGYTF.

This clonotype was recorded many times. This chain joins TRBV6-6 and TRBJ2-7; TRBD2 agrees at 8 bases. The ends lost 7 bases at V and 3 bases at J; junction bases unmatched: 14. Germline CDR1 MNHNY, CDR2 SVGAGI (reference sequence). The CDR3 sequence is 16 residues long. The CDR3 spells CASTLLAGLGDYEQYF. In DNA, the CDR3 is TGTGCCAGCACTTTACTCGCGGGACTAGGAGACTACGAGCAGTACTTC.

The rearrangement joins TRBV20-1 to TRBJ2-1; 8 positions agree with TRBD2. V lost 1 base and J lost 7; bases outside the gene matches: 6. Germline V gene data show CDR1 as DFQATT and CDR2 as SNEGSKA (reference sequence). This CDR3 contains 14 residues. The CDR3 DNA is TGCAGTGCTAGAGCCGGGACTAGGGCTAATGAGCAGTTCTTC. Protein sequence: CSARAGTRANEQFF.

This clonotype was seen repeatedly, ten times or more. The genes are TRBV3-1 and TRBJ2-3; D not certain. The germline V gene encodes CDR1 LGHDT and CDR2 YNNKEL (reference sequence). This CDR3 region has 14 residues. The V and J ends lost 0 bases and 2 bases respectively, with 6 bases between them. CDR3 DNA: TGTGCCAGCAGCCAAGAGTCGGACACAGATACGCAGTATTTT. This codes for CASSQESDTDTQYF.

This clonotype was seen a few times. V gene TRBV29-1 combines with J gene TRBJ1-1, with 7 bases fitting TRBD1. Trimming took 4 bases from V and 5 from J; bases not matched to a gene: 4. Per the germline V gene, CDR1 is SQVTM and CDR2 is ANQGSEA. The CDR3 sequence is 12 residues long. CDR3 in amino acids: CSVGRGGTEAFF. DNA for the CDR3: TGCAGCGTTGGCAGGGGGGGAACTGAAGCTTTCTTT.

This clonotype was counted ten times or more. The chain couples TRBV4-1 to TRBJ2-4; D may be TRBD1 or TRBD2 (5 bases each). Trimming shortened V by 0 bases and J by 1 base, and 13 bases separated the two germline ends. Germline V gene sequence: CDR1 MGHRA, CDR2 YSYEKL. The CDR3 is made up of 17 amino acids. The CDR3 here is CASSQDGHSVAKNIQYF. For the CDR3, the DNA is TGCGCCAGCAGCCAAGATGGACATAGCGTTGCCAAAAACATTCAGTACTTC.

This clonotype was seen many times. The V call is TRBV7-2, the J call TRBJ2-5; 10 nucleotides agree with TRBD1. The length of the CDR3 is 15 residues. Germline loops: CDR1 SGHTA, CDR2 FQGNSA. With V trimmed by 5 bases and J by 4 bases, 7 bases remained unmatched. As DNA, the CDR3 is TGTGCCAGCAGCCAACAGACAGGGGGCAGAGAGACCCAGTACTTC. As protein: CASSQQTGGRETQYF.

This chain's CDR3 is CATSGGTSADTQYF. The CDR3 DNA sequence: TGTGCCACCAGCGGCGGGACTAGCGCAGATACGCAGTATTTT. This rearrangement joins TRBV15 to TRBJ2-3; 10 bases fit TRBD2. Trimming removed 5 bases from V and 4 bases from J; junction bases left unmatched: 3. CDR1 LNHNV and CDR2 YYDKDF come from the germline V gene (reference sequence). This CDR3 contains 14 residues.

This clonotype was counted many times. The rearrangement uses TRBV5-1 and TRBJ2-7, with a weak D call TRBD1 (5 bases). The CDR3 consists of 13 residues. Germline CDR1 is SGHRS and CDR2 is YFSETQ. V gave up 0 bases and J gave up 2 bases, with 6 bases separating them. The CDR3 loop reads CASSLVDTYEQYF. CDR3 coding DNA: TGCGCCAGCAGCTTGGTGGACACCTACGAGCAGTACTTC.

This clonotype came up many times. This chain links TRBV5-6 with TRBJ2-7; 11 bases agree with TRBD2. This CDR3 is built from 15 residues. CDR1 and CDR2 from the germline V gene are SGHDT and YYEEEE. The V gene end was trimmed by 2 bases and the J gene end by 5 bases; junction bases not matched to a gene: 6. The CDR3 here is CASSFLAGGHHEQYF. In DNA, the CDR3 is TGTGCCAGCAGCTTTCTAGCGGGAGGCCACCACGAGCAGTACTTC.